The sequence of this TCR beta chain was determined in a study of blood T cells in healthy people across ages. The CDR3 sequence is 15 residues long. The V gene's germline CDR1 is SNHLY and CDR2 FYNNEI. V lost 0 bases to trimming and J lost 1 base, with 8 bases between them. Primers used in a second PCR of about 6 to 11 cycles were a sample-barcoded 5' primer and a J-beta primer mix. TCRdb re-called the 5' RACE reads with MiXCR, one entry per CDR3 protein. There are roughly 1.6 million distinct CDR3 sequences in the sample; 30% to 35% occur only once, and around 11% lies in the top ten. This clonotype was counted between two and nine times.

The specimen was blood. This clonotype was obtained from a woman aged 30 to 39 in good health. J is TRBJ2-3 and V is TRBV2, with D maybe TRBD1 (5 bases). DNA of the CDR3: TGTGCCAGCAGTGAAGCGCAGGGTGGCACAGATACGCAGTATTTT. Translated: CASSEAQGGTDTQYF.